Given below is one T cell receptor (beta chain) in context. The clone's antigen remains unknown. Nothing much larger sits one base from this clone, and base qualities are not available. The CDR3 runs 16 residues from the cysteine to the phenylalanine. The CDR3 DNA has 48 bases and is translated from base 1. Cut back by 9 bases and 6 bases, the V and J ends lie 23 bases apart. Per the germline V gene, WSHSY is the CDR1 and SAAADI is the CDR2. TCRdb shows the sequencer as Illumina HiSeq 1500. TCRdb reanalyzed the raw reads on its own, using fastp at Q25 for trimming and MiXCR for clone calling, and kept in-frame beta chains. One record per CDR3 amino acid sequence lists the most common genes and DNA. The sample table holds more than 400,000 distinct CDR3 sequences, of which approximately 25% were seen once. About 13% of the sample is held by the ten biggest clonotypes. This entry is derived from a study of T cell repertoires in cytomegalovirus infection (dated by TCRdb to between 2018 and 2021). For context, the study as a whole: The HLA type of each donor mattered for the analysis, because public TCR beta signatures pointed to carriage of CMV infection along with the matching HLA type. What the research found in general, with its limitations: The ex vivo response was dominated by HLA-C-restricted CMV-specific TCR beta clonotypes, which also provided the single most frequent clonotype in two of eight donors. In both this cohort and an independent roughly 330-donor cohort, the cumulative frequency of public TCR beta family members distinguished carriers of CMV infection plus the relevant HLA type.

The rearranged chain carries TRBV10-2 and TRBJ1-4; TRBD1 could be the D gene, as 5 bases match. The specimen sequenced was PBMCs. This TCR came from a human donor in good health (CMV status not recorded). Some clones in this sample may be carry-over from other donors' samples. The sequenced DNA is TGCGCCAGTTCGCCCCCGTTGGGTAGGGGTTATGAAAAACTGTTTTTT. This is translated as CASSPPLGRGYEKLFF.